The 3 T cell receptor beta chains in this list originate from one sample, sequenced in a study of shared clonotypes between healthy human individuals. Using immunoSEQ multiplex PCR, the repertoire was profiled, and TCRdb retains in-frame clones only, with some absent. Of 550,000 to 650,000 clones in the sample, 96% were seen once. CD45RO-negative CD8 cells positively selected for CCR7 made up the naive population, which excluded terminally differentiated effector memory CD45RA+ cells. Sequenced material: naive CD8+ T cells sorted from blood. Receptor source: a woman between 25 and 40 years old in good health.

This sequence joins TRBV28 and TRBJ1-1; 10 bases fit TRBD1. The trim removed 6 bases at V and 8 bases at J, leaving 15 bases unmatched. Germline values: CDR1 MDHEN, CDR2 SYDVKM. There are 16 residues in the CDR3. The CDR3 reads CASSTDRGLNVPEAFF. CDR3 DNA: TGTGCCAGCAGCACAGACAGGGGGCTGAACGTCCCGGAAGCTTTCTTT.

The DNA for the CDR3 is TGCGCCAGCAGCCAAGATGTTTTCAGTTACGAGCAGTACTTC. Its translation is CASSQDVFSYEQYF. The J gene is TRBJ2-7, the V gene TRBV4-1, with no clear D. The CDR3 sequence is 14 residues long. The V end lost 0 bases, the J end lost 4 bases, and 10 bases lay between the germline ends. CDR1 is MGHRA, CDR2 YSYEKL, per germline.

This clone was observed a single time. The chain joins TRBV30 to TRBJ2-1; no clear D. From germline, CDR1 is GTSNPN and CDR2 SVGIG (reference sequence). V was cut by 0 bases and J by 8 bases, with 11 bases left in between. This CDR3 is 13 amino acids long. CDR3: CAWSVGWPDEQFF. The CDR3 nucleotides read TGTGCCTGGAGTGTGGGGTGGCCTGATGAGCAGTTCTTC.